The 16 T cell receptor beta chains reported below all come from one sample, sequenced in a study of glioma-infiltrating T cells after dendritic cell vaccination. Produced via immunoSEQ multiplex PCR; TCRdb's table is partial and in-frame only. Of around 100,000 clones listed, about four fifths are singletons. Sample: blood, taken before dendritic cell vaccination. These receptors came from a human donor with glioblastoma.

The table lists this clone with a count of one. The chain couples TRBV5-1 to TRBJ2-1; D may be TRBD2 (5 bases). Germline-derived CDR1 and CDR2 are SGHRS and YFSETQ. The CDR3 is made up of 13 amino acids. Trimming shortened V by 3 bases and J by 6 bases, and 10 bases separated the two germline ends. Here the CDR3 DNA reads TGCGCCAGCAGCTCAGGACTCCTCAATGAGCAGTTCTTC. It encodes CASSSGLLNEQFF.

The J gene is TRBJ2-7, the V gene TRBV15, with D uncertain. V gave up 0 bases and J gave up 4 bases, with 16 bases separating them. There are 16 residues in the CDR3. The germline CDR1 and CDR2 sequences are LNHNV and YYDKDF (reference sequence). The CDR3 nucleotides read TGTGCCACCAGCAGAGATGATGGCCAGAGACTGTACGAGCAGTACTTC. It encodes CATSRDDGQRLYEQYF.

The chain combines TRBV5-4 with TRBJ1-2; 9 positions match TRBD1. This CDR3 is 13 amino acids long. The J segment lost 6 bases and the V segment lost 5 bases, leaving 5 bases of the junction unmatched. Germline CDR1 is SGHNT and CDR2 is YYREEE (reference sequence). The CDR3 sequence is CASRRDRVDGYTF. CDR3 sequence (DNA): TGTGCCAGCAGAAGGGACAGGGTGGATGGCTACACCTTC. The full variable domain, rest sourced from reference TRBV5-4 and TRBJ1-2, is ETGVTQSPTHLIKTRGQQVTLRCSSQSGHNTVSWYQQALGQGPQFIFQYYREEENGRGNFPPRFSGLQFPNYSSELNVNALELDDSALYLCASRRDRVDGYTFGSGTRLTVV.

The rearrangement joins TRBV20-1 to TRBJ2-7, with a weak D call TRBD2 (5 bases). V dropped 4 bases and J dropped 5 bases, with 9 bases sitting between them. The CDR3 is 11 amino acids. Germline V gives CDR1 DFQATT, CDR2 SNEGSKA (reference sequence). The DNA of the CDR3 is TGCAGTGCTATGAGGGTCGACGAGCAGTACTTC. Residues: CSAMRVDEQYF.

This chain links TRBV4-2 with TRBJ2-3, with a tentative D call TRBD2 (6 bases). The CDR3 length is 18 residues. The germline gives CDR1 LGHNA, CDR2 YNFKEQ. Between the trimmed V and J ends, which lost 0 bases and 5 bases, there was a span of 21 bases. The CDR3 reads CASSQDSGVSNLLDTQYF. The CDR3 bases are TGTGCCAGCAGCCAAGATTCGGGAGTAAGTAATCTGCTAGATACGCAGTATTTT.

The chain uses TRBV6-6 and TRBJ1-1, with 7 positions matching TRBD1. CDR1 and CDR2 from the germline V gene are MNHNY and SVGAGI (reference sequence). The CDR3 spans 16 residues. The trim removed 7 bases at V and 1 base at J, leaving 12 bases unmatched. For the CDR3, the DNA is TGTGCCAGCACCTGGGACAGTCCCTCCTCGAACACTGAAGCTTTCTTT. It encodes CASTWDSPSSNTEAFF.

This clone was seen a single time. The chain uses TRBV7-3 and TRBJ2-6, with TRBD2 as a possible D gene (6 bases). V lost 0 bases and J lost 0, with 12 bases in between. The CDR3 covers 18 residues. CDR1 is SGHTA and CDR2 is FQGTGA in the germline V gene. The CDR3 protein is CASSLTPPGASGANVLTF. For the CDR3, the DNA is TGTGCCAGCAGCTTAACCCCCCCGGGAGCCTCTGGGGCCAACGTCCTGACTTTC. The complete variable domain, with remaining parts taken from reference TRBV7-3 and TRBJ2-6, reads GAGVSQTPSNKVTEKGKYVELRCDPISGHTALYWYRQSLGQGPEFLIYFQGTGAADDSGLPNDRFFAVRPEGSVSTLKIQRTERGDSAVYLCASSLTPPGASGANVLTFGAGSRLTVL.

This chain connects TRBV6-5 to TRBJ1-1; D might be TRBD1 (6 bases). This CDR3 is 14 amino acids long. Per germline, CDR1 MNHEY and CDR2 SVGAGI. The ends were cut back, 4 bases at V and 3 bases at J, with 12 bases in the middle. In nucleotides, the CDR3 is TGTGCCAGCAGTTCCGACAGGTCGGACACTGAAGCTTTCTTT. Translation gives CASSSDRSDTEAFF.

This chain connects TRBV6-6 to TRBJ1-2; D is unresolved. This CDR3 is built from 14 residues. Germline CDR1 is MNHNY and CDR2 is SVGAGI (reference sequence). Trimming cost V 2 bases and J 3 bases, with 10 bases left between them. The CDR3 nucleotides are TGTGCCAGCAGTTACGGGCCGGATTACTATGGCTACACCTTC. This sequence encodes CASSYGPDYYGYTF.

This clone was observed a handful of times. The chain carries TRBV27 and TRBJ2-5; TRBD2 aligns across 14 bases. The V and J ends lost 5 bases and 4 bases, in that order; junction bases with no gene match: 9. The CDR3 is made up of 17 amino acids. Per germline, CDR1 MNHEY and CDR2 SMNVEV (reference sequence). The chain's CDR3 is CASSPGTSGGSGETQYF. The CDR3 DNA reads TGTGCCAGCAGTCCCGGGACTAGCGGGGGATCGGGAGAGACCCAGTACTTC.

The chain couples TRBV5-6 to TRBJ2-7; 9 nucleotides match TRBD1. Trimming took 5 bases from V and 5 from J; bases not matched to a gene: 11. Germline assignment: CDR1 SGHDT and CDR2 YYEEEE. The CDR3 is made up of 15 amino acids. CDR3 in amino acids: CASRESGTGFNEQYF. The CDR3 DNA sequence: TGTGCCAGCAGGGAGTCCGGGACAGGGTTCAACGAGCAGTACTTC.

This clone was recorded a few times. This chain connects TRBV10-2 to TRBJ1-1, with 7 positions matching TRBD1. Germline V gives CDR1 WSHSY, CDR2 SAAADI. The V gene end was trimmed by 5 bases and the J gene end by 6 bases; junction bases not matched to a gene: 0. This CDR3 contains 11 residues. The CDR3 sequence: CASSQGAEAFF. As DNA, the CDR3 is TGCGCCAGCAGTCAGGGGGCTGAAGCTTTCTTT.

The chain joins TRBV30 to TRBJ1-5; 9 bases align to TRBD1. The CDR3 is 16 residues long. Unmatched junction bases numbered 15, after V lost 3 bases and J lost 9 bases. The germline gives CDR1 GTSNPN, CDR2 SVGIG (reference sequence). The CDR3 reads CAWSSSTGGNARPQHF. The CDR3 DNA reads as TGTGCCTGGAGCTCGTCGACAGGGGGAAACGCAAGGCCCCAGCATTTT.

The chain is built from TRBV6-1 and TRBJ1-1; TRBD1 agrees at 7 bases. There are 14 residues in the CDR3. The V and J ends lost 6 bases and 5 bases, in that order; junction bases with no gene match: 9. Germline CDR1 reads MNHNS; CDR2 reads SASEGT. The CDR3 reads CASRLTGFRTEAFF. Written as DNA, the CDR3 is TGTGCCAGCAGACTGACAGGGTTTAGGACTGAAGCTTTCTTT.

The V gene is TRBV30, the J gene TRBJ1-4; D unclear. V was trimmed by 0 bases and J by 8 bases, leaving 19 bases between them. Germline loops: CDR1 GTSNPN, CDR2 SVGIG (reference sequence). There are 16 residues in the CDR3. CDR3 nucleotides: TGTGCCTGGAGTGTACGAGGGAGCCCAGGCGGGGAAAAACTGTTTTTT. This encodes CAWSVRGSPGGEKLFF.

This clone has just one count. This chain joins TRBV6-1 and TRBJ1-1; a possible D gene is TRBD1 (5 bases). CDR3 length equals 14 residues. CDR1 and CDR2 (germline): MNHNS, SASEGT. Trimming pared 7 bases from V and 3 bases from J, leaving 15 bases between. The CDR3 DNA follows: TGTGCCAGCACCCTAGGGCCGGGGGACACTGAAGCTTTCTTT. This translates into CASTLGPGDTEAFF.